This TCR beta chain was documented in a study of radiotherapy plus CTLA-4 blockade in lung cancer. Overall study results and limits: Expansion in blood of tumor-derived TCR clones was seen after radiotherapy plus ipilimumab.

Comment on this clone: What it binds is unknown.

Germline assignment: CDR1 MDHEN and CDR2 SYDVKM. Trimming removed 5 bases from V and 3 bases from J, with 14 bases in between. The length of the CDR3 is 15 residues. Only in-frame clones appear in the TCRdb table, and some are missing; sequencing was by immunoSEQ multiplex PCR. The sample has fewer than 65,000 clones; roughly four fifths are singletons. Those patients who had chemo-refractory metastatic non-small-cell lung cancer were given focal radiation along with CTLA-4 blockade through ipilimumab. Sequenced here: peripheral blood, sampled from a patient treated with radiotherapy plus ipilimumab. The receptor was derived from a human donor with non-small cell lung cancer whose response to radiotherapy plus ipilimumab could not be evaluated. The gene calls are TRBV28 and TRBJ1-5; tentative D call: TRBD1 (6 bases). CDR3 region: CASSPPGTNNQPQHF. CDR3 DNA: TGTGCCAGCAGTCCCCCAGGGACAAACAATCAGCCCCAGCATTTT.